This T cell receptor (beta chain) was retrieved from a study of CD8+CD57+ T cells in acquired aplastic anemia. Study outcomes and limitations: No significant difference in CD8+ Simpson's diversity was found between patients and controls. Overlap between patients and controls comprised roughly 30 CD8+ CDR3 sequences.

Worth noting for this clonotype: The antigen is unknown.

The ends were cut back, 1 base at V and 6 bases at J, with 6 bases in the middle. Per the germline V gene, CDR1 is SGHVS and CDR2 is FQNEAQ. The CDR3 has 12 residues. Researchers used genomic DNA as the template to profile TCR beta VDJ and CDR3. TCRdb passed the reads through MiXCR, listing each CDR3 protein once. The repertoire holds roughly 500,000 distinct CDR3 sequences, about a third seen once, with roughly 0.89% in the top ten. Sequencing involved patients with CD8+CD57+ cell expansion previously shown by flow cytometry. Severe acquired aplastic anemia was the diagnosis recorded for all patients. All patients were therapy-naive when blood was sampled.

The rearrangement joins TRBV7-8 to TRBJ2-5, with unresolved D. The sequencing sample was made of sorted CD4+, CD8+, or CD8+CD57+ T cells (not recorded which) from PBMCs. The sequence was obtained from a human donor with aplastic anemia. In DNA, the CDR3 is TGTGCCAGCAGCTTAGTCCCCAAGACCCAGTACTTC. As protein: CASSLVPKTQYF.